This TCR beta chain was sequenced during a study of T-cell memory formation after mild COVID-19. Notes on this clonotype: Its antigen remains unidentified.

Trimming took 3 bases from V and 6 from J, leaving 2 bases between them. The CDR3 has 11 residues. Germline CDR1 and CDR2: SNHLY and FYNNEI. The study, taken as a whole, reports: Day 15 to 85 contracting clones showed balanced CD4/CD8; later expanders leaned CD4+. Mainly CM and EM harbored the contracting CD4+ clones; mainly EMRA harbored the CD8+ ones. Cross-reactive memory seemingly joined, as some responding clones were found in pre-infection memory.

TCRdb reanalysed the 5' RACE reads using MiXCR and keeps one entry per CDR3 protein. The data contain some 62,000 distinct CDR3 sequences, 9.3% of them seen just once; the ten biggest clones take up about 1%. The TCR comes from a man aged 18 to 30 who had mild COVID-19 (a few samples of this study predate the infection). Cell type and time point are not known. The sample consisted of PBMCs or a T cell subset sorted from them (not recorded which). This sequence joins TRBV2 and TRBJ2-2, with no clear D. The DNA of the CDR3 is TGTGCCAGCAGTGACCCCGGGGAGCTGTTTTTT. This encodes CASSDPGELFF.